This TCR beta chain comes out of a study of stem cell transplantation in POMP-related autoinflammatory disease. The table came from immunoSEQ multiplex PCR; TCRdb's copy has only in-frame clones and leaves some out. The table lists tens of thousands of clones, roughly 93% of them singletons. The sequence was collected from a human patient with POMP-related autoinflammation and immune dysregulation (PRAID). Some T cells may arise from the graft donor. This specimen was CD4+ T cells from PBMCs, taken after stem cell transplantation.

CDR3 DNA sequence: TGTGCCAGCAGCCCCGGGACTAGCGGGGGGACCTTCGAGAGCGGGGAGCTGTTTTTT. This translates into CASSPGTSGGTFESGELFF. The gene calls are TRBV5-4 and TRBJ2-2; 15 positions match TRBD2. This CDR3 comprises 19 residues. Trimming cost V 4 bases and J 7 bases; bases outside gene matches: 14. From germline, CDR1 is SGHNT and CDR2 YYREEE (reference sequence). The whole variable domain, filled in from reference TRBV5-4 and TRBJ2-2, reads ETGVTQSPTHLIKTRGQQVTLRCSSQSGHNTVSWYQQALGQGPQFIFQYYREEENGRGNFPPRFSGLQFPNYSSELNVNALELDDSALYLCASSPGTSGGTFESGELFFGEGSRLTVL.